This T cell receptor (beta chain) appears in the sequencing data of a study of regulatory T cells in long-lasting Graves disease. Per germline, CDR1 SGHRS and CDR2 YFSETQ. This CDR3 contains 15 residues. The V segment lost 2 bases and the J segment 4 bases; nucleotides outside the gene matches: 6. This clonotype was observed a few times. For TCR beta, libraries came from iRepertoire HTBI primers and Arm-PCR of CDR3 regions. TCRdb redid the calling of the multiplex PCR reads with MiXCR, one entry per CDR3 protein. The sample yields about 460,000 distinct CDR3 sequences, 12% to 15% seen once. The time point here: newly diagnosed GD, antithyroid drugs for less than 3 months. With RNA extracted from PBMCs as input, the TCR library was made. This sample was shared with a second study, whose subject was T cells in Graves' hyperthyroidism and ophthalmopathy.

The receptor's source is a woman aged 45-65 years with Graves disease. The rearrangement links TRBV5-1 to TRBJ1-3, with 7 bases that match TRBD1. The sample was peripheral blood mononuclear cells (PBMCs), taken at new diagnosis, from a patient treated with antithyroid drugs. The DNA of the CDR3 is TGCGCCAGCAGCTTACAGGGGACGGCAGGAAACACCATATATTTT. Residues: CASSLQGTAGNTIYF.